This T cell receptor beta chain was sequenced in a study of T cells in Graves' hyperthyroidism and ophthalmopathy. From germline, CDR1 is SGHRS and CDR2 YFSETQ. The CDR3 sequence is 15 residues long. Trimming pared 4 bases from V and 4 bases from J, leaving 12 bases between. The study, taken as a whole, reports: Ophthalmopathy was model-predicted a median about 6.9 months pre-onset. Ophthalmopathy stood apart from stable hyperthyroidism in a 13 V-J model. Peripheral blood also featured most of the thyroid clonotypes expanded above 0.001.

Amplified regions were TCR beta CDR3 sequences from RNA transcripts. In the first-round RT-PCR of the TCR CDR3, the HTBI primer set was used. TCRdb processed the multiplex PCR reads anew with MiXCR; each CDR3 protein has one entry. The top ten hold 15% to 20% of the sample, which has about 570,000 distinct CDR3 sequences, around 42% seen once. To note about this clonotype: What it binds is not known.

Orbital computed tomography, thyroid ultrasound, serum thyroxine and TRAb, and clinical symptoms together informed the diagnoses. The chain joins TRBV5-1 to TRBJ2-6, with TRBD1 as a possible D gene (5 bases). The sequence came from an adult woman with Graves' disease, either hyperthyroidism or ophthalmopathy (not recorded which). The material sequenced was peripheral blood or thyroid tissue (not recorded which). The CDR3 DNA reads TGCGCCAGCAGCCCTGGGGCGTTCGGGGCCAACGTCCTGACTTTC. Its translation: CASSPGAFGANVLTF.